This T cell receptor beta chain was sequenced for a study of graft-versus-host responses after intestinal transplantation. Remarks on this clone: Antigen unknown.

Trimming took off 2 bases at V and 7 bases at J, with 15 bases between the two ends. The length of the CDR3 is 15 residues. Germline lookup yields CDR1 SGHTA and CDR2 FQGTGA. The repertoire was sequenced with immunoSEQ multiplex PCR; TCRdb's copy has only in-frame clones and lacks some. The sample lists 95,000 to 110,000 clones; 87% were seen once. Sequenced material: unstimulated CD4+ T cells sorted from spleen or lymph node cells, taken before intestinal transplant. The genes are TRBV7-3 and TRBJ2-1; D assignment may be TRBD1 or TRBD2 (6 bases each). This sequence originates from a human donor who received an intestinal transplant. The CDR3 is CASSLEKGGFNEQFF. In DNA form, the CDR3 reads TGTGCCAGCAGCTTAGAAAAAGGGGGGTTTAATGAGCAGTTCTTC.